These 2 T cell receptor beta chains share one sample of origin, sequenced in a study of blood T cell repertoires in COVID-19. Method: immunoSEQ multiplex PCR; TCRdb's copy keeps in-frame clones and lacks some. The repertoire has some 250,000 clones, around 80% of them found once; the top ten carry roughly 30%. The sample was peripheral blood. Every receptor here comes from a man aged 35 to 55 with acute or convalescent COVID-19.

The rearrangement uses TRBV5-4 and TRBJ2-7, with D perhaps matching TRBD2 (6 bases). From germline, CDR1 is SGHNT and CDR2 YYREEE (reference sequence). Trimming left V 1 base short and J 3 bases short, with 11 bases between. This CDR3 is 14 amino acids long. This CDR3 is CASSLYRGIYEQYF. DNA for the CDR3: TGTGCCAGCAGCTTGTACCGGGGGATCTACGAGCAGTACTTC.

The chain's CDR3 is CASSRQVRDYTF. CDR3 nucleotides: TGTGCCAGTAGTAGACAGGTCCGGGACTACACCTTC. This chain uses TRBV19 with TRBJ1-2; D possibly corresponds to TRBD1 (6 bases). V lost 4 bases to trimming and J lost 10 bases, with 13 bases between them. Germline CDR1 LNHDA, CDR2 SQIVND (reference sequence). This CDR3 contains 12 residues.